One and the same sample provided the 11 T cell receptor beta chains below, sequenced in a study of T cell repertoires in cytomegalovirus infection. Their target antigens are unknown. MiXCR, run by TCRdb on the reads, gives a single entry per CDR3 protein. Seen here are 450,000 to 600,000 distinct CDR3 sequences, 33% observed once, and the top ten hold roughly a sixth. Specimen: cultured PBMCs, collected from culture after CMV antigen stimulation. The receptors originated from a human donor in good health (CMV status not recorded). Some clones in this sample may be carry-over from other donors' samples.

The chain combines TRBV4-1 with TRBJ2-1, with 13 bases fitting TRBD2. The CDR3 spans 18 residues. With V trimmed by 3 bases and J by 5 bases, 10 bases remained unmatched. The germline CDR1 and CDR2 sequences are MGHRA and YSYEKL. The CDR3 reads CASSHGLAGVFGDNEQFF. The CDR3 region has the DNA TGCGCCAGCAGCCATGGACTAGCGGGAGTTTTTGGGGACAATGAGCAGTTCTTC.

In DNA, the CDR3 is TGTGCCAGCAGCGGACTAGGGAGCACAGATACGCAGTATTTT. Translated, it gives CASSGLGSTDTQYF. This chain uses TRBV7-9 with TRBJ2-3; 7 bases are shared with TRBD2. CDR1 is SEHNR, CDR2 FQNEAQ, per germline (reference sequence). The CDR3 covers 14 residues. With 5 bases clipped from V and 0 bases from J, the junction kept 2 bases outside the gene matches. Complete variable domain (other parts from reference TRBV7-9 and TRBJ2-3): DTGVSQNPRHKITKRGQNVTFRCDPISEHNRLYWYRQTLGQGPEFLTYFQNEAQLEKSRLLSDRFSAERPKGSFSTLEIQRTEQGDSAMYLCASSGLGSTDTQYFGPGTRLTVL.

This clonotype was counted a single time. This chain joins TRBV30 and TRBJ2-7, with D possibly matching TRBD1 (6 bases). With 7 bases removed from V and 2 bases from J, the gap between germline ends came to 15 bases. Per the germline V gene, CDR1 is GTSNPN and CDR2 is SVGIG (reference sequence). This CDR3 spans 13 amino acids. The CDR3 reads CASTDRITYEQYF. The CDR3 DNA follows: TGTGCCTCCACAGACAGGATTACCTACGAGCAGTACTTC.

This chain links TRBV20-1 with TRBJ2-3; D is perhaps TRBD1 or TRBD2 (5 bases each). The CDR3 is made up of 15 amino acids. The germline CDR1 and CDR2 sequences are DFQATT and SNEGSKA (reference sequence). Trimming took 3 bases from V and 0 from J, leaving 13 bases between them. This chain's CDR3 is CSARSGTFSTDTQYF. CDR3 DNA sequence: TGCAGTGCTAGGTCCGGGACGTTCAGCACAGATACGCAGTATTTT.

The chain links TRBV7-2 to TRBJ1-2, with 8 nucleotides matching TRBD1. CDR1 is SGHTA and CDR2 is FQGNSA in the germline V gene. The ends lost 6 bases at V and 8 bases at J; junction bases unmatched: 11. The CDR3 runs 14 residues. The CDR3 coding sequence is TGTGCCAGCAGTCGCCTAGGACAGGGTAAAGGCTACACCTTC. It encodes CASSRLGQGKGYTF.

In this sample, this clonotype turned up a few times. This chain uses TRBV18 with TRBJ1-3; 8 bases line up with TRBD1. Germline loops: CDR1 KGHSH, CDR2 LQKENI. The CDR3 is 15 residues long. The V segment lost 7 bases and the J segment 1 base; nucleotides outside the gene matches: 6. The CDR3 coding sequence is TGTGCCAGCTGGCGGACAGGGACGTCTGGAAACACCATATATTTT. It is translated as CASWRTGTSGNTIYF.

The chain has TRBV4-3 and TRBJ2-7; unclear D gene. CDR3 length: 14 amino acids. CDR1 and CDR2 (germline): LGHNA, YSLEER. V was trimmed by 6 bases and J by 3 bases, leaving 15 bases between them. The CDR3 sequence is CASSGSWGNYEQYF. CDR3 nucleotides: TGCGCCAGCAGTGGAAGCTGGGGAAACTACGAGCAGTACTTC.

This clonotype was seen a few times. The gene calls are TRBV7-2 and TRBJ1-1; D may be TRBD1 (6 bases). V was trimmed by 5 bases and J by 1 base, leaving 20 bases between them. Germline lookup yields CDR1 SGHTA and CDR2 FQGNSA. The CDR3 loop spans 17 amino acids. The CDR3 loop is CASSMPLRGRRNTEAFF. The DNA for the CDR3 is TGTGCCAGCAGCATGCCGCTCCGGGGGCGGAGGAACACTGAAGCTTTCTTT.

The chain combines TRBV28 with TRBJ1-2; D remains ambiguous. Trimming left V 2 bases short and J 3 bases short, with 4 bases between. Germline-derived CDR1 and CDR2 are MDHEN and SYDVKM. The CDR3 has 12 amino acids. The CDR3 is CASSLIDYGYTF. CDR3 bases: TGTGCCAGCAGTTTAATTGACTATGGCTACACCTTC.

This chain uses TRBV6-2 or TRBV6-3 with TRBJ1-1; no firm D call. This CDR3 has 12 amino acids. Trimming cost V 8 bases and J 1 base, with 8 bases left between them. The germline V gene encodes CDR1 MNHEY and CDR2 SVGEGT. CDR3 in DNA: TGTGCCAGCGGCACAACGAACACTGAAGCTTTCTTT. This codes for CASGTTNTEAFF.

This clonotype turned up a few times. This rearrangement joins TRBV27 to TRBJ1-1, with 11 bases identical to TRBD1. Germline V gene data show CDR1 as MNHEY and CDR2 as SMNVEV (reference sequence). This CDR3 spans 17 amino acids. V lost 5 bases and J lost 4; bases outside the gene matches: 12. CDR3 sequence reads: CASSHRDRGERGTEAFF. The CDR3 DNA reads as TGTGCCAGCAGTCACCGGGACAGGGGGGAGAGGGGCACTGAAGCTTTCTTT.